The clone carrying this T cell receptor beta chain was counted a few times. The record originates from a study of T cell responses to AZD1222 COVID-19 vaccine. Repertoires were generated with immunoSEQ multiplex PCR, while TCRdb's copy carries only in-frame clones and drops some. The sample comprises 130,000 to 150,000 clones, about 93% of which are singletons, and about 3% rests with the top ten. With V trimmed by 5 bases and J by 4 bases, 17 bases remained unmatched. The germline CDR1 and CDR2 sequences are SGHTA and FQGTGA. This CDR3 comprises 18 residues. The sequence was collected from an adult in good health. V usage is TRBV7-3 and J usage is TRBJ1-1, with TRBD1 matching 9 bases. The sequencing here drew on peripheral blood, taken on day 0 of MenACWY control vaccination. The DNA of the CDR3 is TGTGCCAGCAGCAAAGGACCGGGACAGGGCCCAGGGGGCACTGAAGCTTTCTTT. It yields the protein CASSKGPGQGPGGTEAFF.